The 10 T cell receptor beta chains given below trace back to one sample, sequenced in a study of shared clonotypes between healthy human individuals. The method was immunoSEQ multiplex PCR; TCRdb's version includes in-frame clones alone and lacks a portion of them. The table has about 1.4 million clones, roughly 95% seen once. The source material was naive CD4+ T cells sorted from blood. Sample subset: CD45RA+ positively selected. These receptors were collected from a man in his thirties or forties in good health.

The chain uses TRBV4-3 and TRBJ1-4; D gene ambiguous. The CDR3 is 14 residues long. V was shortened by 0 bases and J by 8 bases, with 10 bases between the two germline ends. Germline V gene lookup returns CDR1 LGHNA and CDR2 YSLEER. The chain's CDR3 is CASSQDRAAEKLFF. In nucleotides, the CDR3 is TGCGCCAGCAGCCAAGATCGGGCAGCCGAAAAACTGTTTTTT.

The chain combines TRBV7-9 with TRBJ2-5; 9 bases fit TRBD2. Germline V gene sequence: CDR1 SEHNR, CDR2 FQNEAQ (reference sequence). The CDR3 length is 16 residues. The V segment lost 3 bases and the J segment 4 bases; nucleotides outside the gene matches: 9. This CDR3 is CASSFASGDPRETQYF. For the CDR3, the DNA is TGTGCCAGCAGCTTCGCTAGCGGGGACCCCAGAGAGACCCAGTACTTC.

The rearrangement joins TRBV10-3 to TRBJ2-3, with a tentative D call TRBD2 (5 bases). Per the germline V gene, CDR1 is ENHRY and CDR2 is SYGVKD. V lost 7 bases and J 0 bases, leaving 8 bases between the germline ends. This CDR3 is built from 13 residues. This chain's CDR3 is CAITQRSTDTQYF. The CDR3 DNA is TGTGCCATCACCCAGCGGAGCACAGATACGCAGTATTTT.

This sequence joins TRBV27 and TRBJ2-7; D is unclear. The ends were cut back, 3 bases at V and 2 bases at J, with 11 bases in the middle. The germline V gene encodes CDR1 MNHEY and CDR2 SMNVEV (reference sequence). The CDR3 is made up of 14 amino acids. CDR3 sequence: CASSFRAVPYEQYF. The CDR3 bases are TGTGCCAGCAGTTTTCGCGCGGTTCCCTACGAGCAGTACTTC.

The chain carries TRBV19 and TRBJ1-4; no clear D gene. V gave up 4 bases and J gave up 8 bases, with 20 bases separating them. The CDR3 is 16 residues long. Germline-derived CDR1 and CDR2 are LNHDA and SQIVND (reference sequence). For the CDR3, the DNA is TGTGCCAGTAGTACACACCACGACACGGGAAAGGAAAAACTGTTTTTT. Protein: CASSTHHDTGKEKLFF.

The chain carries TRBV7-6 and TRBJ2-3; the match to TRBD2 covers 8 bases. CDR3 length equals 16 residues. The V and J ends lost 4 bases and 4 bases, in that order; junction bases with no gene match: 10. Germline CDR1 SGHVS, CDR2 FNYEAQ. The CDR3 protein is CASSSGGRGWADTQYF. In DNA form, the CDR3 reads TGTGCCAGCAGCTCGGGGGGGAGAGGATGGGCAGATACGCAGTATTTT.

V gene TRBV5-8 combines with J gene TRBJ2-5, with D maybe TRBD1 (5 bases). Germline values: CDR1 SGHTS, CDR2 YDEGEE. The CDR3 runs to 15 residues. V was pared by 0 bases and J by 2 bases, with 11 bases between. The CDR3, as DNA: TGTGCCAGCAGCTTGGTCCAGGGATCACAAGAGACCCAGTACTTC. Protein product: CASSLVQGSQETQYF.

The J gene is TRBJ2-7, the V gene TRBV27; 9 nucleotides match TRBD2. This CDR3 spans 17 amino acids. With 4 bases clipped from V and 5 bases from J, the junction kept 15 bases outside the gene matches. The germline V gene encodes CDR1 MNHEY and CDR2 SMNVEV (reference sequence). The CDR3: CASSSYPAGGSVDEQYF. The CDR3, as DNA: TGTGCCAGCAGTTCTTACCCAGCGGGAGGCTCCGTGGACGAGCAGTACTTC.

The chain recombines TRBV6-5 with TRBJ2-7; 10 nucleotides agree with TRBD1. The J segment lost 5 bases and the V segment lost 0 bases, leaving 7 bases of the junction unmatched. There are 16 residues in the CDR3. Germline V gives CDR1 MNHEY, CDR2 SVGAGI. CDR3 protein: CASSYSPGQGPHEQYF. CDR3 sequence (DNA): TGTGCCAGCAGTTACTCACCGGGACAGGGGCCCCACGAGCAGTACTTC.

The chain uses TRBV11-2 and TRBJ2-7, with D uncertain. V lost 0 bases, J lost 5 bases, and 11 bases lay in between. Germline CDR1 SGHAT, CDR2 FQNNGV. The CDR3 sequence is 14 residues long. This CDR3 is CASSLEANVNEQYF. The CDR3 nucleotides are TGTGCCAGCAGCTTAGAGGCGAACGTGAACGAGCAGTACTTC. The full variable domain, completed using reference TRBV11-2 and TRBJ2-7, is EAGVAQSPRYKIIEKRQSVAFWCNPISGHATLYWYQQILGQGPKLLIQFQNNGVVDDSQLPKDRFSAERLKGVDSTLKIQPAKLEDSAVYLCASSLEANVNEQYFGPGTRLTVT.